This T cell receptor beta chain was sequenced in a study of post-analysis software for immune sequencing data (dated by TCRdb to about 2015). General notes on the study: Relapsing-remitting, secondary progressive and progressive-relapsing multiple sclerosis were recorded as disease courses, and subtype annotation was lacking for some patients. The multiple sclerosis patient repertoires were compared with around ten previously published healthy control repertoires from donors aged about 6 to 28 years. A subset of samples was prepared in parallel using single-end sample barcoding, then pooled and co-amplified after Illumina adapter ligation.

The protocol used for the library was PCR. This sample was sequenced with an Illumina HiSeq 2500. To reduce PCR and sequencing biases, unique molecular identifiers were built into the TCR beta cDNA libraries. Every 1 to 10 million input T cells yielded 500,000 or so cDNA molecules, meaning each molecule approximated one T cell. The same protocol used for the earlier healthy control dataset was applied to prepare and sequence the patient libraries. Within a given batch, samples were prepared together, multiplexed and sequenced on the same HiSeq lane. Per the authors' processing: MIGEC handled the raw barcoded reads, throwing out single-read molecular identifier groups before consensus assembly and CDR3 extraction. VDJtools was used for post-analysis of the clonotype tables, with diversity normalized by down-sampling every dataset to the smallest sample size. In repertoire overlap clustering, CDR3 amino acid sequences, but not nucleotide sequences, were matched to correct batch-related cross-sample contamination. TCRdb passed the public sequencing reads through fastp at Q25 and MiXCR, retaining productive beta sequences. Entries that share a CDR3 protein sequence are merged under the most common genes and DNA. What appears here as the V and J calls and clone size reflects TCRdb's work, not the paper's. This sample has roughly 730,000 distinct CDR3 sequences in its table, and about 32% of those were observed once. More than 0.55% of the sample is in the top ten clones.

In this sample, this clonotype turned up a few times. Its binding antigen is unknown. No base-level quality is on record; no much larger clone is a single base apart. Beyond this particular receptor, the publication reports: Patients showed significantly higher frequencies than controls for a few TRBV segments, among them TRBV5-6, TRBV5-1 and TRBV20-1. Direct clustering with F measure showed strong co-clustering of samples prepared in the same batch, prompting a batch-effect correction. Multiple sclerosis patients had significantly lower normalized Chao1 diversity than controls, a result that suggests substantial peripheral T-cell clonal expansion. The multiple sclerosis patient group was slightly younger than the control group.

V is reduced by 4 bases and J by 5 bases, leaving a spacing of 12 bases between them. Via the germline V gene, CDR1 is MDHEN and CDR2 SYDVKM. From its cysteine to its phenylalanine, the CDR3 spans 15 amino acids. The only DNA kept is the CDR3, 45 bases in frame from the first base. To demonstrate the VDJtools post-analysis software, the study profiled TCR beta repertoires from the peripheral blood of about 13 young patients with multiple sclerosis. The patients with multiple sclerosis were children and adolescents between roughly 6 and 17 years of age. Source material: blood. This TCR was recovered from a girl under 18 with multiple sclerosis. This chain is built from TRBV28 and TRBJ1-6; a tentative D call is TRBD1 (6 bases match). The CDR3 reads CASSYPRGNNSPLHF. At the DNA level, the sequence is TGTGCCAGCAGTTACCCCAGGGGAAATAATTCACCCCTCCACTTT.